This passage covers 26 T cell receptor beta chains from one sample sequenced in a study of identical twins. TCRdb ran MiXCR on the 5' RACE reads and lists one entry per CDR3 protein. The sample records under 800,000 distinct CDR3 sequences, 21% being singletons. These records were also assigned to another study, of T cells expressing NK-cell markers.

Sample: PBMCs. These receptors were obtained from a woman aged 18-29 years in good health.

This clonotype has at least ten counts. The chain combines TRBV27 with TRBJ1-2; no definite D call. This CDR3 has 15 residues. V lost 5 bases to trimming and J lost 0 bases, with 13 bases between them. CDR1 and CDR2 from the germline V gene are MNHEY and SMNVEV (reference sequence). Written as DNA, the CDR3 is TGTGCCAGCAGTCCGAAGATCCGAGCTAACTATGGCTACACCTTC. Encoded protein: CASSPKIRANYGYTF.

This clonotype occurred a few times. The rearrangement links TRBV20-1 to TRBJ2-2; D assignment may be TRBD1 or TRBD2 (6 bases each). V was cut by 0 bases and J by 7 bases, with 9 bases left in between. Germline loops: CDR1 DFQATT, CDR2 SNEGSKA (reference sequence). This CDR3 contains 13 residues. The CDR3 region has the DNA TGCAGTGCTAGAGACAGGGGAGGCGGGGAGCTGTTTTTT. Amino acids: CSARDRGGGELFF.

Ten or more counts support this clonotype. This chain joins TRBV7-8 and TRBJ2-7, with 9 bases that match TRBD2. The CDR3 loop spans 13 amino acids. The germline CDR1 and CDR2 sequences are SGHVS and FQNEAQ. V was pared by 3 bases and J by 7 bases, with 4 bases of the junction left unmatched. The CDR3 protein is CASSFRTSVEQYF. CDR3 DNA sequence: TGTGCCAGCAGCTTCCGGACTAGCGTTGAGCAGTACTTC.

This clonotype has a handful of counts. The gene calls are TRBV7-9 and TRBJ2-7, with D unclear. Germline V gives CDR1 SEHNR, CDR2 FQNEAQ (reference sequence). This CDR3 has 13 amino acids. Deletions cut 5 bases from V and 5 bases from J, with 13 bases between. The CDR3: CASSRNMDDEQYF. The CDR3, as DNA: TGTGCCAGCAGCCGTAACATGGACGACGAGCAGTACTTC. Based on the CDR3 plus reference TRBV7-9 and TRBJ2-7, the full variable domain is DTGVSQNPRHKITKRGQNVTFRCDPISEHNRLYWYRQTLGQGPEFLTYFQNEAQLEKSRLLSDRFSAERPKGSFSTLEIQRTEQGDSAMYLCASSRNMDDEQYFGPGTRLTVT.

The CDR3 spells CASSLSGQGPEKLFF. The CDR3 DNA follows: TGTGCCAGCAGTTTGTCGGGACAGGGACCTGAAAAACTGTTTTTT. The rearrangement joins TRBV12-3 or TRBV12-4 to TRBJ1-4; 9 nucleotides align to TRBD1. The CDR3 consists of 15 residues. The junction had 6 bases not matched to a gene; V was cut back by 3 bases and J by 7 bases.

This sequence joins TRBV27 and TRBJ2-2; no reliable D call. CDR3 length: 13 residues. Germline V CDR1 and CDR2: MNHEY, SMNVEV (reference sequence). With 1 base removed from V and 6 bases from J, the gap between germline ends came to 6 bases. CDR3 nucleotide sequence: TGTGCCAGCAGTTTATTTGGGTCCGGGGAGCTGTTTTTT. Translation: CASSLFGSGELFF.

There are many counts of this clonotype. V gene TRBV10-3 combines with J gene TRBJ2-7; D possibly matches TRBD1 or TRBD2 (5 bases each). V was shortened by 3 bases and J by 4 bases, with 13 bases between the two germline ends. The germline gives CDR1 ENHRY, CDR2 SYGVKD. The CDR3 sequence is 14 residues long. CDR3 residues: CAISDGGGGYEQYF. In nucleotides, the CDR3 is TGTGCCATCAGTGATGGTGGGGGTGGTTACGAGCAGTACTTC.

This clonotype has just a few counts. The chain uses TRBV12-3 or TRBV12-4 and TRBJ2-3, with D possibly being TRBD1 (5 bases). Between the trimmed V and J ends, which lost 6 bases and 4 bases, there was a span of 20 bases. CDR3 length equals 16 residues. The CDR3 nucleotides are TGTGCCAGCAGCTCACTTACAGGCCTTTCCTCAGATACGCAGTATTTT. This encodes CASSSLTGLSSDTQYF.

The sample holds a few counts of this clonotype. The gene calls are TRBV10-1 and TRBJ2-5; D not certain. V lost 2 bases and J lost 1, with 5 bases in between. The CDR3 is made up of 13 amino acids. Germline V gene sequence: CDR1 WNHNN, CDR2 SYGVQD (reference sequence). DNA for the CDR3: TGCGCCAGCAGTGAGCAGCTCCAAGAGACCCAGTACTTC. It specifies CASSEQLQETQYF.

The gene calls are TRBV20-1 and TRBJ1-2; D unclear. The CDR3 is 13 residues long. Germline V gene lookup returns CDR1 DFQATT and CDR2 SNEGSKA (reference sequence). V was trimmed by 2 bases and J by 2 bases, leaving 9 bases between them. The CDR3 here is CSARRPGNYGYTF. In DNA form, the CDR3 reads TGCAGTGCTAGACGACCTGGGAACTATGGCTACACCTTC.

The chain joins TRBV7-8 to TRBJ1-5; 10 bases are shared with TRBD1. The CDR3 has 17 residues. Germline V CDR1 and CDR2: SGHVS, FQNEAQ. J lost 1 base, V lost 4 bases, and 7 bases had no gene match. The CDR3 region has the DNA TGTGCCAGCAGCTGGACAGGGGGTGAGGGAAGCAATCAGCCCCAGCATTTT. Residues: CASSWTGGEGSNQPQHF.

The chain recombines TRBV3-1 with TRBJ2-7; TRBD2 might be the D (6 bases). Deletions cut 5 bases from V and 5 bases from J, with 13 bases between. Germline V gene sequence: CDR1 LGHDT, CDR2 YNNKEL (reference sequence). The CDR3 is 13 residues long. The CDR3 DNA reads as TGTGCCAGCAGCAACGGCGGGACTCACGAGCAGTACTTC. Residues: CASSNGGTHEQYF.

This clonotype was detected a few times. V gene TRBV6-2 or TRBV6-3 combines with J gene TRBJ2-7, with D unclear. CDR1 and CDR2 (germline): MNHEY, SVGEGT. This CDR3 comprises 11 residues. V lost 8 bases to trimming and J lost 0 bases, with 5 bases between them. The CDR3 reads CASETSYEQYF. CDR3 coding DNA: TGTGCCAGCGAGACCTCCTACGAGCAGTACTTC.

The rearrangement joins TRBV14 to TRBJ2-3; tentatively, D is TRBD1 or TRBD2 (6 bases each). V was clipped by 1 base and J by 9 bases, with 14 bases between them. In germline, CDR1 is SGHDN, CDR2 FVKESK. The CDR3 runs to 14 residues. The DNA for the CDR3 is TGTGCCAGCAGCCAAGGAAGAGGGGGGCGAACGCAGTATTTT. Translating gives CASSQGRGGRTQYF.

This chain connects TRBV6-1 to TRBJ1-2; 7 bases map to TRBD1. The CDR3 has 14 residues. The V gene end was trimmed by 6 bases and the J gene end by 1 base; junction bases not matched to a gene: 5. From germline, CDR1 is MNHNS and CDR2 SASEGT. In DNA, the CDR3 is TGTGCCAGCAGCCGTCGACAGGGTAACTATGGCTACACCTTC. Its protein product is CASSRRQGNYGYTF.

This clonotype was counted a few times. V is TRBV5-6 and J is TRBJ1-5; D remains ambiguous. CDR3 size: 16 residues. Trimming removed 1 base from V and 0 bases from J, with 11 bases in between. Germline V lookup: CDR1 SGHDT, CDR2 YYEEEE. As DNA, the CDR3 is TGTGCCAGCAGCTTGCTTGGGGAATATAGCAATCAGCCCCAGCATTTT. As protein: CASSLLGEYSNQPQHF.

V gene TRBV7-8 combines with J gene TRBJ2-1; D not certain. The CDR3 sequence is 13 residues long. From germline, CDR1 is SGHVS and CDR2 FQNEAQ. The ends were cut back, 2 bases at V and 4 bases at J, with 6 bases in the middle. The CDR3 here is CASSLFQYNEQFF. CDR3 bases: TGTGCCAGCAGCTTATTCCAATACAATGAGCAGTTCTTC.

This chain connects TRBV6-5 to TRBJ2-2; 7 nucleotides align to TRBD2. Germline V gives CDR1 MNHEY, CDR2 SVGAGI. Trimming took 4 bases from V and 1 from J; bases not matched to a gene: 12. The CDR3 totals 18 residues. CDR3 DNA: TGTGCCAGCAGTTGGAACCCTCTCTCGGGGGGGAACACCGGGGAGCTGTTTTTT. Protein product: CASSWNPLSGGNTGELFF.

This clonotype was seen a few times. The rearrangement links TRBV4-3 to TRBJ2-1; D uncertain. CDR1 LGHNA and CDR2 YSLEER come from the germline V gene. V dropped 1 base and J dropped 9 bases, with 13 bases sitting between them. The CDR3 extends over 14 amino acids. In DNA form, the CDR3 reads TGCGCCAGCAGCCAAGCGGCGGCCCTCGGTGAGCAGTTCTTC. Protein: CASSQAAALGEQFF.

This clonotype was recorded many times. The V and J genes are TRBV20-1 and TRBJ2-3; 8 bases align to TRBD2. V shed 0 bases and J 1 base; nucleotides not matched to a gene: 3. This CDR3 is built from 15 residues. CDR1 and CDR2 from the germline V gene are DFQATT and SNEGSKA (reference sequence). CDR3 loop: CSARESSGRTDTQYF. CDR3 bases: TGCAGTGCTAGAGAGTCTAGCGGGCGCACAGATACGCAGTATTTT.

The chain employs TRBV7-2 and TRBJ2-7; D not certain. In germline, CDR1 is SGHTA, CDR2 FQGNSA. Between the trimmed V and J ends, which lost 4 bases and 3 bases, there was a span of 7 bases. The CDR3 covers 12 residues. The CDR3 DNA reads as TGTGCCAGCAGCTCGCCTAACTACGAGCAGTACTTC. It encodes CASSSPNYEQYF.

The V call is TRBV20-1, the J call TRBJ2-7; 10 bases are a match to TRBD1. Germline CDR1 and CDR2: DFQATT and SNEGSKA (reference sequence). The junction had 13 bases not matched to a gene; V was cut back by 6 bases and J by 5 bases. The CDR3 spans 15 residues. CDR3 nucleotides: TGCAGTGCAACAGGCGTGGGACAGGGGAGCGACGAGCAGTACTTC. It is translated as CSATGVGQGSDEQYF.

This clonotype was seen just once. The rearrangement uses TRBV2 and TRBJ2-5; 7 positions match TRBD1. Looked up from germline, CDR1 is SNHLY and CDR2 is FYNNEI. CDR3 length equals 14 residues. V lost 7 bases to trimming and J lost 5 bases; unmatched junction nucleotides: 10. This CDR3 is CASKGGRGSETQYF. The CDR3 DNA is TGTGCCAGCAAAGGCGGCAGGGGGTCGGAGACCCAGTACTTC.

In this sample, this clonotype turned up a few times. V usage is TRBV6-5 and J usage is TRBJ2-3, with no clear D. The CDR3 consists of 14 residues. Trimming removed 2 bases at V and 4 bases at J, with 10 bases between. Germline lookup yields CDR1 MNHEY and CDR2 SVGAGI. The DNA for the CDR3 is TGTGCCAGCAGTTACCTCGCCTTCTCAGATACGCAGTATTTT. Translated, it gives CASSYLAFSDTQYF.

This clonotype has a count of ten or more. The rearrangement links TRBV25-1 to TRBJ2-7; perhaps TRBD1 as D (6 bases). CDR1 MGHDK and CDR2 SYGVNS come from the germline V gene. Trimming cost V 5 bases and J 3 bases, with 11 bases left between them. The CDR3 spans 13 residues. CDR3 protein: CASSSDRHYEQYF. For the CDR3, the DNA is TGTGCCAGCAGTTCAGACAGGCACTACGAGCAGTACTTC.

This clonotype was found a few times. V gene TRBV15 combines with J gene TRBJ2-2; 8 bases align to TRBD2. The CDR3 consists of 15 residues. The V gene's germline CDR1 is LNHNV and CDR2 YYDKDF (reference sequence). V gave up 6 bases and J gave up 4 bases; unmatched junction bases: 7. DNA for the CDR3: TGTGCCACCAGTAAAGCGGGAGATTTCACCGGGGAGCTGTTTTTT. It encodes CATSKAGDFTGELFF.